This entry features one TCR beta chain sequence. No cognate antigen has been identified for it. There are no base qualities to consult, and no much larger clone falls within one base. Library preparation used the immunoSEQ multiplex PCR assay. TCRdb provides this immuneACCESS table in a form limited to in-frame rearrangements. Some clones are lacking; in checked studies, under half of them reflect an unresolved V gene, and why the rest are absent is not known. The sample data list about 660,000 clones, and about 90% of these were observed just once. Together, the top ten hold 0.009% to 0.0095% of the sample. CDR1 ENHRY and CDR2 SYGVKD are derived from the germline V gene. V drops 0 bases and J drops 1 base, leaving 13 bases in between. Inclusive of the bounding cysteine and phenylalanine, the CDR3 is 16 residues long. Left in the record is the CDR3 DNA by itself, 48 bases read in frame from the first base.

This entry comes from a study of shared T cell receptors in the human thymus (dated by TCRdb to the early 2020s). Background on the whole study: The study examined how the human thymus generates shared, self-reactive T-cell receptor alpha chains.

The same data also contributed to another study, on human thymus T cells. The second source states: Donors were immunologically healthy infants undergoing open corrective cardiac surgery for congenital heart defects in Finland. Thymus tissue was obtained as surgical resects removed during corrective cardiac surgery. Biased V and J gene segment usage appeared to be present in both thymic and peripheral blood repertoires. The related research reported highly overlapping thymic TCR repertoires among unrelated individuals. The study used 7 to 9 infant thymus samples plus four related peripheral blood samples to characterize TCR alpha and beta repertoires. Donor ages ranging from roughly 6 to 244 days were recorded, and a handful of male and a couple of female infants were included in the cohort. Thymocytes were mechanically released from the tissue and were stored as pellets of roughly 9-31 million cells at -70 degrees C. Genomic DNA was extracted from frozen cell pellets with a QIAsymphony instrument. The immunoSEQ multiplex PCR assay was used to amplify the TCRB and TCRAD loci from a standardized quantity of quality-controlled genomic DNA. The amplicons covered the V(D)J region and were long enough to include the CDR3 and to identify the V and J genes. Through the commercial immunoSEQ service, the amplicons were sequenced on an Illumina platform. Primer bias and sequencing errors were corrected as previously described, and TCRAD and TCRB definitions were based on the IMGT database. immunoSEQ Analyzer 3.0 and VDJTools were used for repertoire analysis, which covered basic statistics, V/J segment usage, diversity estimates, rarefaction and pairwise overlap. Diversity was estimated with Chao1, ChaoE, Efron-Thisted, Shannon and inverse Simpson indices, and also on datasets down-sampled to the smallest sample. Repertoire overlap was assessed by strict matching of CDR3 nucleotide sequence, V gene and J gene, and clustering was done by Jaccard-based multidimensional scaling. Thymus samples yielded on average roughly 800,000 unique TCRB clonotypes, compared with roughly 76,000 from blood samples.

The sequence was collected from a boy younger than two with a congenital heart defect. Donor details come from another sample of the same person, matched by shared clones. Sequenced sample: thymocytes. The rearrangement combines TRBV10-3 with TRBJ2-7; TRBD1 is perhaps the D gene, given 5 matching bases. The nucleotide sequence reads TGTGCCATCAGTGAGTCGGTCTCTGGGGCTTCCTACGAGCAGTACTTC. It is translated as CAISESVSGASYEQYF.